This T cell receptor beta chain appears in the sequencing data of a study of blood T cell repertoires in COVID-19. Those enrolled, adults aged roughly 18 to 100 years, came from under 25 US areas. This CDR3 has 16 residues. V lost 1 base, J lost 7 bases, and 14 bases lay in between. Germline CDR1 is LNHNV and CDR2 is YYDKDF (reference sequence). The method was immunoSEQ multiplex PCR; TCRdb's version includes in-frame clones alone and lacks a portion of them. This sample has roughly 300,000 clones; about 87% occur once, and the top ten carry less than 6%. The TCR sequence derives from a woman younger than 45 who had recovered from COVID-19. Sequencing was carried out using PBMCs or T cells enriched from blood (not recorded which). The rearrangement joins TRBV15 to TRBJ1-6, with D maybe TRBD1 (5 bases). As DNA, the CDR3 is TGTGCCACCAGCAGAGTCCAGGGCTTCCGGAATTCACCCCTCCACTTT. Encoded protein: CATSRVQGFRNSPLHF.